This T cell receptor (beta chain) was recorded in a study of blood T cell repertoires in COVID-19. Study-wide context: In each case, the material was cDNA or gDNA derived from T cells, B-cell-depleted T cells, or PBMCs.

The CDR3 is 12 amino acids. Per germline, CDR1 KGHDR and CDR2 SFDVKD. The V and J ends lost 11 bases and 1 base respectively, with 7 bases between them. Measured with immunoSEQ multiplex PCR; TCRdb has only the in-frame clones, and not every one. The sample holds over 350,000 clones, roughly nine tenths seen once. Cohort assignment relied on participant-reported clinical history. The sequenced sample was PBMCs or T cells enriched from blood (not recorded which). This TCR derives from a woman between 18 and 29 years old with acute COVID-19. The V and J genes are TRBV24-1 and TRBJ2-2; unclear D gene. This CDR3 reads CASRRNTGELFF. DNA of the CDR3: TGTGCCAGTCGTCGGAACACCGGGGAGCTGTTTTTT.